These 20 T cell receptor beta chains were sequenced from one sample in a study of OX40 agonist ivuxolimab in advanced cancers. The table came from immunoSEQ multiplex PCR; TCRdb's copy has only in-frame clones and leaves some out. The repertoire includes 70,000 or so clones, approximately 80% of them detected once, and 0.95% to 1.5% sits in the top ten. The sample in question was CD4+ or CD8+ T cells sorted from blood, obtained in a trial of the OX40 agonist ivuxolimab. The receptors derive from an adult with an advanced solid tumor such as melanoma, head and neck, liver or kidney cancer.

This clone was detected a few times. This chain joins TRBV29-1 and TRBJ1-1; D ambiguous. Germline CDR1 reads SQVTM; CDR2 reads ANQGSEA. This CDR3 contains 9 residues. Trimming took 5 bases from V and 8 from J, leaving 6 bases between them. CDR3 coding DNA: TGCAGCGTTCAAGGAGAAGCTTTCTTT. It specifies CSVQGEAFF.

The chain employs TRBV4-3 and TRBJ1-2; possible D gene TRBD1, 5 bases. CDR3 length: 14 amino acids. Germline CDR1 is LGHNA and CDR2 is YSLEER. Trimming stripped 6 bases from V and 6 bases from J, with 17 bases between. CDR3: CASSRDGRWNGYTF. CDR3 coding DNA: TGCGCCAGCAGTCGGGACGGCAGATGGAATGGCTACACCTTC.

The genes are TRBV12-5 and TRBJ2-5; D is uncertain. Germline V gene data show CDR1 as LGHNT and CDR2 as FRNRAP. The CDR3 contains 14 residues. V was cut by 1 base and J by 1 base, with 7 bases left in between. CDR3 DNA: TGTGCTAGTGGTTTGGGGAACAGCCAAGAGACCCAGTACTTC. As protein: CASGLGNSQETQYF.

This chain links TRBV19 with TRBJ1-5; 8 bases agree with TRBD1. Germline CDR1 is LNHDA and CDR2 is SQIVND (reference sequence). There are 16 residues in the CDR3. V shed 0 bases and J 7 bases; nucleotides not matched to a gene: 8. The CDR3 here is CASSIEAGGYGQPQHF. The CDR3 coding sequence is TGTGCCAGTAGTATAGAGGCAGGGGGCTATGGACAGCCCCAGCATTTT.

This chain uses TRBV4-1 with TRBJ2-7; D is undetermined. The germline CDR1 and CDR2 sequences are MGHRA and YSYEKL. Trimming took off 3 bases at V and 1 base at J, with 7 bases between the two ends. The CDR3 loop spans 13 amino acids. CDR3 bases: TGCGCCAGCAGCCAGGGTGCATCCTACGAGCAGTACTTC. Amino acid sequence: CASSQGASYEQYF.

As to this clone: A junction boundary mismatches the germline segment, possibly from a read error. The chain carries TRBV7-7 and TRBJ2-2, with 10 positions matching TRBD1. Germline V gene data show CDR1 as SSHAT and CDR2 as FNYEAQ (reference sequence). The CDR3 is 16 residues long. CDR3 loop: CASSFRDRGNTGELFF. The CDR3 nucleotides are TGTGCTAGCAGCTTTCGGGACAGGGGGAACACCGGGGAGCTGTTTTTT.

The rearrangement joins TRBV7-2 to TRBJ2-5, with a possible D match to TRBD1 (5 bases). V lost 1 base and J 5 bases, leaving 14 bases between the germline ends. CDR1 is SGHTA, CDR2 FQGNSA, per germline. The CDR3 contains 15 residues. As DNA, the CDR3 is TGTGCCAGCAGCTTAGACGGACACCCCGGGGAGACCCAGTACTTC. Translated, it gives CASSLDGHPGETQYF.

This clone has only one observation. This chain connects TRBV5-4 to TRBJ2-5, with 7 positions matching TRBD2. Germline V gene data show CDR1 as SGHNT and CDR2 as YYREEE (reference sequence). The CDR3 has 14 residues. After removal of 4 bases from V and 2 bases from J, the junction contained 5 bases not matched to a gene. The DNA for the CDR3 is TGTGCCAGCAGCCCAGCGGGGAGGCAAGAGACCCAGTACTTC. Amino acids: CASSPAGRQETQYF.

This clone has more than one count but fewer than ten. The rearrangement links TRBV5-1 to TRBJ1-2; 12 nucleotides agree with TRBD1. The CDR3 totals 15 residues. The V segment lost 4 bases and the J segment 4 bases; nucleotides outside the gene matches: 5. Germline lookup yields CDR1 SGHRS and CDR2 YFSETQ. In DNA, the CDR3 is TGCGCCAGCAGCCAGGGACAGGGGGCTGTCTATGGCTACACCTTC. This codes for CASSQGQGAVYGYTF.

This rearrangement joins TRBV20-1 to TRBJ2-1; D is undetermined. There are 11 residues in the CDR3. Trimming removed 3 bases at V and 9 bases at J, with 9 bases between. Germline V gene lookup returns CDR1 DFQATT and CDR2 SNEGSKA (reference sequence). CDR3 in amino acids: CSASQSGEQFF. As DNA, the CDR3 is TGCAGTGCTAGTCAGTCGGGTGAGCAGTTCTTC.

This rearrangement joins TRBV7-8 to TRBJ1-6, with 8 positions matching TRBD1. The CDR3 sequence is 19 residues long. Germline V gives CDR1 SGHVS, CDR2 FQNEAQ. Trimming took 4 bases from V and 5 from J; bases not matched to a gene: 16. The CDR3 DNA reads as TGTGCCAGCAGCTCAGACAAGCGGACAGGGAAGGGCCATAATTCACCCCTCCACTTT. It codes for CASSSDKRTGKGHNSPLHF.

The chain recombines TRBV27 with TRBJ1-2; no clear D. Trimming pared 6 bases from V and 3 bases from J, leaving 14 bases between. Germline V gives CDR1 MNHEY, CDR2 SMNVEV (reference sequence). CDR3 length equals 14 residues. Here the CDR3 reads CASSLDGRHYGYTF. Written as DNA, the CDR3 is TGTGCCAGCAGCCTAGACGGACGCCACTATGGCTACACCTTC.

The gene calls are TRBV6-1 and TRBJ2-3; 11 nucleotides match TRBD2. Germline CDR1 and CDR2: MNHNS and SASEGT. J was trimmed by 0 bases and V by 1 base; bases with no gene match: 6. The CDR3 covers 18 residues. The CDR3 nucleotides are TGTGCCAGCAGTGAAGAATCCCTAGCGGGGGGCAGCACAGATACGCAGTATTTT. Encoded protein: CASSEESLAGGSTDTQYF.

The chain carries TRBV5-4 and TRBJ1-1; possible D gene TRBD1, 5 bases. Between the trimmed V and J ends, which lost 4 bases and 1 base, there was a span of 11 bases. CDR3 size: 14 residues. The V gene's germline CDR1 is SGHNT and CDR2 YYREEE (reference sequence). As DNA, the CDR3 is TGTGCCAGCAGCCGGGACCTCACGAACACTGAAGCTTTCTTT. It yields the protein CASSRDLTNTEAFF. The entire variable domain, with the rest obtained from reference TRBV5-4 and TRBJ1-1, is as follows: ETGVTQSPTHLIKTRGQQVTLRCSSQSGHNTVSWYQQALGQGPQFIFQYYREEENGRGNFPPRFSGLQFPNYSSELNVNALELDDSALYLCASSRDLTNTEAFFGQGTRLTVV.

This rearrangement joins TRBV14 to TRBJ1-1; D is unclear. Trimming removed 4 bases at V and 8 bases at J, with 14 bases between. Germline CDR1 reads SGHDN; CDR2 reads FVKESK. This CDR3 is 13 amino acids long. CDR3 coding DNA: TGTGCCAGCAGCCCTAGGACGGGAGGAGAAGCTTTCTTT. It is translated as CASSPRTGGEAFF.

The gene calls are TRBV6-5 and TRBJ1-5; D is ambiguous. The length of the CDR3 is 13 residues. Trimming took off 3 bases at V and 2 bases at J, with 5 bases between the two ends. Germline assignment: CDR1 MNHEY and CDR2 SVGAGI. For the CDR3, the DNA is TGTGCCAGCAGTTATCTTGGCAATCAGCCCCAGCATTTT. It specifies CASSYLGNQPQHF.

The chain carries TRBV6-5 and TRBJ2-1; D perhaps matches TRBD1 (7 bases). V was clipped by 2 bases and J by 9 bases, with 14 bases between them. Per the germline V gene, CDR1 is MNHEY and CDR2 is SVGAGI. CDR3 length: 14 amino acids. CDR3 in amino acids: CASSYGQGGGEQFF. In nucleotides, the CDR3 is TGTGCCAGCAGTTACGGTCAGGGGGGAGGTGAGCAGTTCTTC.

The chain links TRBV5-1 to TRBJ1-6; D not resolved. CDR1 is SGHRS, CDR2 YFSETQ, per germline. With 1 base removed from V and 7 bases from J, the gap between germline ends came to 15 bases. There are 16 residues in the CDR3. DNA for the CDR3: TGCGCCAGCAGCTTGAATCCGGCAGGAGTAAATTCACCCCTCCACTTT. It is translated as CASSLNPAGVNSPLHF. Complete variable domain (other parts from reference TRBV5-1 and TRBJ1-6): KAGVTQTPRYLIKTRGQQVTLSCSPISGHRSVSWYQQTPGQGLQFLFEYFSETQRNKGNFPGRFSGRQFSNSRSEMNVSTLELGDSALYLCASSLNPAGVNSPLHFGNGTRLTVT.

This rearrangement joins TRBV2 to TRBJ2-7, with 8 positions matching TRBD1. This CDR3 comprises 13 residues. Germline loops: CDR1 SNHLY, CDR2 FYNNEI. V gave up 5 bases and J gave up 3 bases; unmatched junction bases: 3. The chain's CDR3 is CASSQQGGYEQYF. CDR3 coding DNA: TGTGCCAGCAGTCAACAGGGGGGCTACGAGCAGTACTTC.

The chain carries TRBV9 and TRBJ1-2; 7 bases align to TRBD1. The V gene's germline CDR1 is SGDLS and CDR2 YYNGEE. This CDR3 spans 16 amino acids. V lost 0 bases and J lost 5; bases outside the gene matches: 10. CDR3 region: CASSVGYGTAMYGYTF. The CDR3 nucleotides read TGTGCCAGCAGCGTAGGGTATGGGACAGCAATGTATGGCTACACCTTC. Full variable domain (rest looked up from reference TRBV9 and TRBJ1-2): DSGVTQTPKHLITATGQRVTLRCSPRSGDLSVYWYQQSLDQGLQFLIQYYNGEERAKGNILERFSAQQFPDLHSELNLSSLELGDSALYFCASSVGYGTAMYGYTFGSGTRLTVV.